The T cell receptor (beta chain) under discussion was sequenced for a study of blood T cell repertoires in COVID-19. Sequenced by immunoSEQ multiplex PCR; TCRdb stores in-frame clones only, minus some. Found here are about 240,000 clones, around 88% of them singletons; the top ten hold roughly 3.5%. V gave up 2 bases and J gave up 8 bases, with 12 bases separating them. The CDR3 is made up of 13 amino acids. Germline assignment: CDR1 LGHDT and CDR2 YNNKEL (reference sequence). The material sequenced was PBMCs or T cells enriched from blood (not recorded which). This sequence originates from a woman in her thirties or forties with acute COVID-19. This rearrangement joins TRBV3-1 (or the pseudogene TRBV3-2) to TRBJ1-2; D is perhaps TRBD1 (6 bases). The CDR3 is CASSQRGKGGYTF. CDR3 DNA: TGTGCCAGCAGCCAAAGGGGGAAGGGAGGCTACACCTTC.